Included here is one T cell receptor (beta chain) sequence, with context. Its antigen is still unknown. V lost 2 bases, J lost 7 bases, and 15 bases stayed unmatched. Germline values: CDR1 SGDLS, CDR2 YYNGEE. The CDR3 extends over 16 amino acids. This record belongs to a study of T cells after yellow fever vaccination. Study observations and caveats: The CD4 compartment and the CD8 compartment contained a small share of clonotypes in common. Abundant bulk-population clonotypes could contaminate the FACS-sorted repertoires.

TCRdb re-derived calls from the 5' RACE reads in MiXCR, one entry per CDR3 protein. The sample records about 340,000 distinct CDR3 sequences, 8% to 10% being singletons. The chain uses TRBV9 and TRBJ2-7; 7 nucleotides line up with TRBD1. Sequenced material: PBMCs, taken on the day of the first yellow fever vaccination. This clonotype originated in a man aged 18-30 years who received the YFV17D yellow fever vaccine. The CDR3, as DNA: TGTGCCAGCAGCGTGGGATCGAGGACAGGAAGTGGGGAGCAGTACTTC. It yields the protein CASSVGSRTGSGEQYF.